This entry lists 32 T cell receptor beta chains sequenced from one sample in a study of blood T cell repertoires in COVID-19. Produced via immunoSEQ multiplex PCR; TCRdb's table is partial and in-frame only. The repertoire holds some 130,000 clones, with nearly 70% as singletons. Sequencing was carried out using peripheral blood. These receptors were taken from a woman in her 70s with acute or convalescent COVID-19.

This clone was detected a few times. V gene TRBV11-2 combines with J gene TRBJ2-1, with 11 bases identical to TRBD2. The length of the CDR3 is 15 residues. CDR1 and CDR2 (germline): SGHAT, FQNNGV. Losses at the gene ends were 6 bases for V and 2 bases for J; bases not matched to a gene: 3. CDR3 in amino acids: CASSHSGGAYNEQFF. CDR3 nucleotide sequence: TGTGCCAGCAGTCATAGCGGGGGGGCCTACAATGAGCAGTTCTTC.

The CDR3 reads CASSEGGGWKLFF. As DNA, the CDR3 is TGTGCCAGCAGTGAGGGAGGGGGGTGGAAACTGTTTTTT. The chain combines TRBV6-1 with TRBJ1-4; tentative D call: TRBD1 (6 bases). In germline, CDR1 is MNHNS, CDR2 SASEGT. The CDR3 has 13 residues. Trimming removed 3 bases at V and 11 bases at J, with 13 bases between.

This clone was found a few times. The chain combines TRBV29-1 with TRBJ2-7; a possible D gene is TRBD1 (6 bases). The CDR3 totals 13 residues. From germline, CDR1 is SQVTM and CDR2 ANQGSEA. Trimming took off 1 base at V and 3 bases at J, with 10 bases between the two ends. In DNA, the CDR3 is TGCAGCGTTGAAGGAGGACAGTACTACGAGCAGTACTTC. This codes for CSVEGGQYYEQYF.

The chain joins TRBV2 to TRBJ2-3; a weak D match, TRBD2 (6 bases). Trimming left V 2 bases short and J 4 bases short, with 10 bases between. The CDR3 is 14 amino acids. In germline, CDR1 is SNHLY, CDR2 FYNNEI. Here the CDR3 DNA reads TGTGCCAGCAGTGAATACGGGAGAGCAGATACGCAGTATTTT. Protein sequence: CASSEYGRADTQYF.

This clone was observed a few times. J is TRBJ2-2 and V is TRBV5-1; maybe TRBD2 (6 bases). Germline V CDR1 and CDR2: SGHRS, YFSETQ. The CDR3 covers 14 residues. V lost 8 bases to trimming and J lost 7 bases, with 18 bases between them. The CDR3 here is CASKGSGDGGELFF. The CDR3 coding sequence is TGCGCCAGTAAGGGTTCGGGGGACGGCGGGGAGCTGTTTTTT. Together with reference TRBV5-1 and TRBJ2-2, the CDR3 gives the full variable domain: KAGVTQTPRYLIKTRGQQVTLSCSPISGHRSVSWYQQTPGQGLQFLFEYFSETQRNKGNFPGRFSGRQFSNSRSEMNVSTLELGDSALYLCASKGSGDGGELFFGEGSRLTVL.

The chain links TRBV29-1 to TRBJ2-5; possible D gene TRBD2, 5 bases. The CDR3 is 12 residues long. Germline CDR1 SQVTM, CDR2 ANQGSEA. CDR3 in amino acids: CSWASPRGTQYF. The CDR3 region has the DNA TGCAGTTGGGCCAGTCCTCGGGGGACCCAGTACTTC.

The chain employs TRBV10-3 and TRBJ1-2; possible D gene TRBD1, 6 bases. CDR3 length: 16 amino acids. The V end lost 0 bases, the J end lost 8 bases, and 19 bases lay between the germline ends. Germline CDR1 reads ENHRY; CDR2 reads SYGVKD. CDR3 sequence: CAISESKGDHYVGYTF. The CDR3 DNA sequence: TGTGCCATCAGTGAGTCGAAGGGGGATCACTACGTGGGCTACACCTTC.

This clone was seen only a few times. The V call is TRBV5-1, the J call TRBJ2-7; D might be TRBD1 (6 bases). This CDR3 contains 14 residues. CDR1 and CDR2 from the germline V gene are SGHRS and YFSETQ. V lost 0 bases and J lost 11, with 18 bases in between. CDR3 sequence: CASSLGDTGRAEYF. The CDR3 DNA reads TGCGCCAGCAGCTTGGGTGATACAGGGAGAGCAGAGTACTTC.

The chain employs TRBV19 and TRBJ1-1, with 8 bases aligning to TRBD1. Germline CDR1 LNHDA, CDR2 SQIVND (reference sequence). The CDR3 consists of 15 residues. V lost 5 bases and J lost 1; bases outside the gene matches: 6. The DNA for the CDR3 is TGTGCCAGTAGTCGTTGGACAGGGTCGAACACTGAAGCTTTCTTT. Its protein product is CASSRWTGSNTEAFF.

The chain links TRBV15 to TRBJ1-6, with unresolved D. The CDR3 extends over 17 amino acids. Germline V CDR1 and CDR2: LNHNV, YYDKDF (reference sequence). Trimming removed 0 bases at V and 1 base at J, with 10 bases between. As DNA, the CDR3 is TGTGCCACCAGCAGAGATACGGGGAAATCCTATAATTCACCCCTCCACTTT. Amino acid sequence: CATSRDTGKSYNSPLHF.

The CDR3 spells CASSSFGRTGLDEQFF. In DNA, the CDR3 is TGTGCCAGCAGCTCTTTCGGGCGTACAGGGTTGGATGAGCAGTTCTTC. The chain couples TRBV5-4 to TRBJ2-1; a possible D gene is TRBD1 (6 bases). CDR1 and CDR2 from the germline V gene are SGHNT and YYREEE (reference sequence). V was clipped by 3 bases and J by 8 bases, with 21 bases between them. This CDR3 region has 16 residues.

This clone has only a few counts. The chain carries TRBV7-2 and TRBJ2-7, with 8 bases lining up with TRBD2. The CDR3 contains 14 residues. The V segment lost 5 bases and the J segment 5 bases; nucleotides outside the gene matches: 8. Germline V lookup: CDR1 SGHTA, CDR2 FQGNSA. DNA of the CDR3: TGTGCCAGCAGCCCCGGGGGGGCCGTCGACGAGCAGTACTTC. Its protein product is CASSPGGAVDEQYF. The full variable domain, completed using reference TRBV7-2 and TRBJ2-7, is GAGVSQSPSNKVTEKGKDVELRCDPISGHTALYWYRQSLGQGLEFLIYFQGNSAPDKSGLPSDRFSAERTGGSVSTLTIQRTQQEDSAVYLCASSPGGAVDEQYFGPGTRLTVT.

This sequence joins TRBV5-1 and TRBJ2-5; 9 nucleotides line up with TRBD2. This CDR3 is 16 amino acids long. Trimming at V came to 7 bases and at J to 4 bases, leaving 14 bases not matched to a gene. Germline CDR1 is SGHRS and CDR2 is YFSETQ. CDR3 bases: TGCGCCAGCTTCCCAGGGAGTAGCGGGAGTAGAGAGACCCAGTACTTC. Protein: CASFPGSSGSRETQYF.

Comment on this clone: At the DNA level, this CDR3 is encoded by other sequences in the same sample as well. This chain uses TRBV7-9 with TRBJ1-1, with D possibly matching TRBD1 (6 bases). Trimming cost V 1 base and J 5 bases, with 8 bases left between them. The CDR3 covers 13 residues. The germline V gene encodes CDR1 SEHNR and CDR2 FQNEAQ (reference sequence). The CDR3 spells CASSLGGRTEAFF. CDR3 nucleotides: TGTGCCAGCAGCTTAGGGGGGCGAACTGAAGCTTTCTTT.

The chain recombines TRBV10-3 with TRBJ1-1; the D is unclear. Trimming removed 2 bases at V and 0 bases at J, with 10 bases between. There are 15 residues in the CDR3. The germline CDR1 and CDR2 sequences are ENHRY and SYGVKD. The CDR3 DNA is TGTGCCATCAGTGAGACCGGGAGCATGAACACTGAAGCTTTCTTT. Amino acids: CAISETGSMNTEAFF.

The CDR3 DNA is TGCGCCAGCAGCGACGGGACAGGCGGTGAAAAACTGTTTTTT. Amino acid sequence: CASSDGTGGEKLFF. This sequence joins TRBV5-1 and TRBJ1-4; 8 bases map to TRBD1. The CDR3 consists of 14 residues. CDR1 is SGHRS and CDR2 is YFSETQ in the germline V gene. Trimming at V came to 4 bases and at J to 7 bases, leaving 6 bases not matched to a gene. The full variable domain, its missing parts supplied by reference TRBV5-1 and TRBJ1-4, is KAGVTQTPRYLIKTRGQQVTLSCSPISGHRSVSWYQQTPGQGLQFLFEYFSETQRNKGNFPGRFSGRQFSNSRSEMNVSTLELGDSALYLCASSDGTGGEKLFFGSGTQLSVL.

The genes are TRBV4-3 and TRBJ2-3; 8 bases align to TRBD2. J lost 3 bases, V lost 3 bases, and 8 bases had no gene match. The CDR3 runs to 16 residues. Germline loops: CDR1 LGHNA, CDR2 YSLEER. The CDR3 here is CASSHTSGLGTDTQYF. The CDR3 DNA reads TGCGCCAGCAGCCACACTAGCGGCCTGGGTACAGATACGCAGTATTTT.

J is TRBJ2-5 and V is TRBV7-9; 7 nucleotides match TRBD1. Trimming removed 5 bases from V and 2 bases from J; junction bases left unmatched: 14. The CDR3 sequence is 17 residues long. Germline V CDR1 and CDR2: SEHNR, FQNEAQ (reference sequence). The CDR3 bases are TGTGCCAGCAGCCGGAATGAAGGGGGCGTTCGGCAAGAGACCCAGTACTTC. This gives the protein CASSRNEGGVRQETQYF.

This clone was detected only a few times. Different DNA sequences within this sample yield the same CDR3. The chain couples TRBV5-1 to TRBJ1-5; TRBD1 aligns across 9 bases. Per germline, CDR1 SGHRS and CDR2 YFSETQ. The ends lost 0 bases at V and 6 bases at J; junction bases unmatched: 1. There are 14 residues in the CDR3. The CDR3 loop is CASSLGQGGQPQHF. The CDR3 DNA follows: TGCGCCAGCAGCTTGGGACAGGGGGGTCAGCCCCAGCATTTT.

J is TRBJ2-1 and V is TRBV9; maybe TRBD1 (5 bases). Germline V gives CDR1 SGDLS, CDR2 YYNGEE. The CDR3 loop spans 13 amino acids. The V end was cut by 0 bases, the J end by 4 bases, with 5 bases between. The CDR3 spells CASSVGQYNEQFF. As DNA, the CDR3 is TGTGCCAGCAGCGTAGGACAGTACAATGAGCAGTTCTTC.

This clone came up once. The V call is TRBV9, the J call TRBJ1-2, with 8 nucleotides matching TRBD1. With 3 bases clipped from V and 0 bases from J, the junction kept 1 base outside the gene matches. This CDR3 is built from 14 residues. Germline V lookup: CDR1 SGDLS, CDR2 YYNGEE. CDR3 nucleotide sequence: TGTGCCAGCAGCGAGGACAGGGCTAACTATGGCTACACCTTC. It encodes CASSEDRANYGYTF.

The chain carries TRBV2 and TRBJ2-7; 10 bases agree with TRBD2. Germline lookup yields CDR1 SNHLY and CDR2 FYNNEI. The CDR3 loop spans 15 amino acids. V was clipped by 9 bases and J by 3 bases; unmatched bases: 11. DNA for the CDR3: TGTGCCAGTGAGAGTCTAGCGGGAGTAGTCTACGAGCAGTACTTC. Protein sequence: CASESLAGVVYEQYF.

The J gene is TRBJ2-3, the V gene TRBV7-9, with TRBD2 matching over 15 bases. After removal of 5 bases from V and 0 bases from J, the junction contained 9 bases not matched to a gene. CDR1 is SEHNR and CDR2 is FQNEAQ in the germline V gene (reference sequence). This CDR3 contains 19 residues. The DNA for the CDR3 is TGTGCCAGCAGCCCCAGGGGACTAGCGGGAGGACTGAGCACAGATACGCAGTATTTT. Encoded protein: CASSPRGLAGGLSTDTQYF.

This clone was seen a few times. This chain joins TRBV6-2 or TRBV6-3 and TRBJ2-7; D is ambiguous. Trimming took 4 bases from V and 7 from J, leaving 11 bases between them. Per germline, CDR1 MNHEY and CDR2 SVGEGT. CDR3 size: 12 residues. The CDR3 coding sequence is TGTGCCAGCAGTTCCTTAGCTCGGGAGCAGTACTTC. This translates into CASSSLAREQYF.

This chain connects TRBV6-5 to TRBJ1-1; D unresolved. This CDR3 has 13 residues. Germline CDR1 reads MNHEY; CDR2 reads SVGAGI. V shed 6 bases and J shed 3 bases, with 11 bases lying between them. DNA of the CDR3: TGTGCCAGCAGACCTAGCGGGGACACTGAAGCTTTCTTT. Protein sequence: CASRPSGDTEAFF.

This chain uses TRBV18 with TRBJ2-7; possibly TRBD2 for D (6 bases). V shed 2 bases and J shed 7 bases, with 15 bases lying between them. The CDR3 is made up of 14 amino acids. Germline assignment: CDR1 KGHSH and CDR2 LQKENI. The CDR3 DNA follows: TGTGCCAGCTCACCAGGAGGAGGGCCGGGGGAGCAGTACTTC. Amino acids: CASSPGGGPGEQYF.

The chain recombines TRBV12-3 or TRBV12-4 with TRBJ1-1; 10 bases align to TRBD1. The CDR3 has 13 amino acids. The V gene end was trimmed by 6 bases and the J gene end by 9 bases; junction bases not matched to a gene: 7. The CDR3 coding sequence is TGTGCCAGCAGGCCCCGGACAGGGGGGAAAGCTTTCTTT. It translates to CASRPRTGGKAFF.

The chain joins TRBV5-6 to TRBJ1-1; D gene uncertain. Trimming stripped 5 bases from V and 1 base from J, with 15 bases between. Germline lookup yields CDR1 SGHDT and CDR2 YYEEEE. The CDR3 loop spans 15 amino acids. This chain's CDR3 is CASSIGRLSNTEAFF. Written as DNA, the CDR3 is TGTGCCAGCAGTATTGGGAGGCTATCGAACACTGAAGCTTTCTTT.

This clone has just a few counts. V gene TRBV5-1 combines with J gene TRBJ2-2, with TRBD1 identical over 10 bases. With 4 bases clipped from V and 4 bases from J, the junction kept 4 bases outside the gene matches. Germline V lookup: CDR1 SGHRS, CDR2 YFSETQ. The CDR3 is 15 residues long. The CDR3 here is CASSPGQGVTGELFF. In DNA, the CDR3 is TGCGCCAGCAGCCCAGGACAGGGGGTCACCGGGGAGCTGTTTTTT.

The chain joins TRBV13 to TRBJ1-2; TRBD1 agrees at 7 bases. This CDR3 has 16 amino acids. The germline V gene has CDR1 PRHDT and CDR2 FYEKMQ (reference sequence). V shed 5 bases, J shed 2 bases, and the junction held 11 bases outside the gene matches. The DNA for the CDR3 is TGTGCCAGCAGCCCCAACCGCTTACAGGGGAACTATGGCTACACCTTC. Amino acids: CASSPNRLQGNYGYTF.

This clone turned up a few times. The chain uses TRBV25-1 and TRBJ2-2, with TRBD1 identical over 7 bases. V was clipped by 4 bases and J by 2 bases; unmatched bases: 4. Looked up from germline, CDR1 is MGHDK and CDR2 is SYGVNS. CDR3 length: 15 amino acids. This CDR3 is CASSATGLNTGELFF. The DNA for the CDR3 is TGTGCCAGCAGTGCGACAGGGCTCAACACCGGGGAGCTGTTTTTT.

The chain employs TRBV7-2 and TRBJ1-4; tentative D call: TRBD1 (6 bases). Trimming stripped 5 bases from V and 7 bases from J, with 14 bases between. Germline values: CDR1 SGHTA, CDR2 FQGNSA. CDR3 length: 14 residues. CDR3 bases: TGTGCCAGCAGCCGGGGGGGGCGGGGTGAAAAACTGTTTTTT. This gives the protein CASSRGGRGEKLFF.